These 10 T cell receptor beta chains originate from one sample sequenced in a study of blood T cell repertoires in COVID-19. The repertoire was sequenced with immunoSEQ multiplex PCR; TCRdb's copy has only in-frame clones and lacks some. The table records about 140,000 clones, roughly four fifths of them present only once. Sample: peripheral blood. The receptors derive from a woman aged 80 or over with acute or convalescent COVID-19.

The chain carries TRBV28 and TRBJ2-7, with D possibly being TRBD2 (5 bases). Looked up from germline, CDR1 is MDHEN and CDR2 is SYDVKM. The ends were cut back, 4 bases at V and 5 bases at J, with 15 bases in the middle. The CDR3 covers 14 residues. CDR3 region: CASSSPSRENEQYF. The CDR3 coding sequence is TGTGCCAGCAGTTCCCCCTCCCGGGAAAACGAGCAGTACTTC.

This chain connects TRBV5-5 to TRBJ2-3; tentatively, D is TRBD2 (5 bases). Looked up from germline, CDR1 is SGHKS and CDR2 is YYEKEE (reference sequence). The CDR3 covers 14 residues. Trimming cost V 5 bases and J 1 base, with 11 bases left between them. The CDR3 sequence is CASSWTRGTDTQYF. The DNA of the CDR3 is TGTGCCAGCAGTTGGACGCGGGGCACAGATACGCAGTATTTT. The full variable domain, in which reference TRBV5-5 and TRBJ2-3 provide the parts outside the CDR3, is DAGVTQSPTHLIKTRGQQVTLRCSPISGHKSVSWYQQVLGQGPQFIFQYYEKEERGRGNFPDRFSARQFPNYSSELNVNALLLGDSALYLCASSWTRGTDTQYFGPGTRLTVL.

The chain joins TRBV15 to TRBJ1-1, with 7 bases fitting TRBD1. Germline V gene lookup returns CDR1 LNHNV and CDR2 YYDKDF (reference sequence). V shed 3 bases, J shed 6 bases, and the junction held 7 bases outside the gene matches. The CDR3 is made up of 14 amino acids. CDR3 amino acids: CATSSGQVMPEAFF. In DNA, the CDR3 is TGTGCCACCAGCAGTGGACAGGTCATGCCTGAAGCTTTCTTT.

The chain carries TRBV28 and TRBJ2-7; 13 nucleotides align to TRBD2. CDR3 length: 15 amino acids. CDR1 is MDHEN, CDR2 SYDVKM, per germline. V shed 7 bases and J 6 bases; nucleotides not matched to a gene: 9. CDR3 DNA sequence: TGTGCCAGCACCCGGGGGACTAGCGGGATTGCCGAGCAGTACTTC. Translated, it gives CASTRGTSGIAEQYF.

The V call is TRBV9, the J call TRBJ2-2, with TRBD2 identical over 12 bases. This CDR3 is built from 17 residues. Germline V gene data show CDR1 as SGDLS and CDR2 as YYNGEE. Losses at the gene ends were 0 bases for V and 3 bases for J; bases not matched to a gene: 3. The DNA for the CDR3 is TGTGCCAGCAGCGTAGGAGGACTAGCGGGATACACCGGGGAGCTGTTTTTT. Residues: CASSVGGLAGYTGELFF.

This clone was counted once. The rearrangement uses TRBV7-2 and TRBJ2-3, with D tentatively TRBD2 (6 bases). Looked up from germline, CDR1 is SGHTA and CDR2 is FQGNSA. The CDR3 spans 16 residues. V dropped 1 base and J dropped 4 bases, with 15 bases sitting between them. The DNA of the CDR3 is TGTGCCAGCAGCTTAGTTGGGGGGACCTATGCAGATACGCAGTATTTT. It encodes CASSLVGGTYADTQYF.

The chain carries TRBV15 and TRBJ1-2; the D gene is possibly TRBD1 (5 bases). Germline CDR1 is LNHNV and CDR2 is YYDKDF (reference sequence). The CDR3 sequence is 12 residues long. V lost 5 bases and J lost 4, with 8 bases in between. CDR3 bases: TGTGCCACCAGCGGCGACAGCTATGGCTACACCTTC. It yields the protein CATSGDSYGYTF.

The J gene is TRBJ1-2, the V gene TRBV4-1, with D tentatively TRBD1 (6 bases). The CDR3 runs 16 residues. The V and J ends lost 0 bases and 6 bases respectively, with 17 bases between them. Germline CDR1 MGHRA, CDR2 YSYEKL. The CDR3 reads CASSQEGMTGTDGYTF. The CDR3 region has the DNA TGCGCCAGCAGCCAAGAGGGGATGACAGGCACTGATGGCTACACCTTC.

The V gene is TRBV11-2, the J gene TRBJ2-7; TRBD1 agrees at 10 bases. This CDR3 has 14 amino acids. J was trimmed by 3 bases and V by 4 bases; bases with no gene match: 3. Germline values: CDR1 SGHAT, CDR2 FQNNGV. This CDR3 is CASSWGQGYYEQYF. The DNA of the CDR3 is TGTGCCAGCAGCTGGGGACAGGGGTACTACGAGCAGTACTTC.

The rearrangement joins TRBV15 to TRBJ2-1, with D perhaps matching TRBD1 (8 bases). The CDR3 loop spans 12 amino acids. Per germline, CDR1 LNHNV and CDR2 YYDKDF (reference sequence). Trimming stripped 5 bases from V and 12 bases from J, with 14 bases between. The CDR3 reads CATSWTGRGQFF. CDR3 DNA sequence: TGTGCCACCAGCTGGACAGGGAGGGGGCAGTTCTTC.